The 15 T cell receptor beta chains below were found in one sample sequenced in a study of shared clonotypes between healthy human individuals. TCRdb's copy holds only in-frame clones and misses some; the assay was immunoSEQ multiplex PCR. The sample yields 450,000 to 600,000 clones, around three quarters seen once. The sequenced sample consisted of PBMCs. The receptor source for this set is a woman between 35 and 50 years old in good health. Some clones in this sample may be carry-over from other donors' samples.

The chain links TRBV27 to TRBJ2-2; D is unclear. This CDR3 is 14 amino acids long. V lost 3 bases and J 0 bases, leaving 5 bases between the germline ends. Germline CDR1 is MNHEY and CDR2 is SMNVEV (reference sequence). CDR3 sequence (DNA): TGTGCCAGCAGTTTCCAGGCGAACACCGGGGAGCTGTTTTTT. Translated, it gives CASSFQANTGELFF.

The genes are TRBV5-1 and TRBJ2-5; TRBD2 matches 7 bases. The V gene's germline CDR1 is SGHRS and CDR2 YFSETQ. This CDR3 region has 19 residues. V was pared by 3 bases and J by 1 base, with 18 bases of the junction left unmatched. The CDR3 loop is CASSSPSVVSLAVQETQYF. The CDR3 region has the DNA TGCGCCAGCAGCTCCCCCTCCGTCGTGAGTCTAGCGGTCCAAGAGACCCAGTACTTC.

The chain employs TRBV28 and TRBJ2-7, with 10 bases lining up with TRBD2. The trim removed 6 bases at V and 2 bases at J, leaving 7 bases unmatched. CDR1 and CDR2 from the germline V gene are MDHEN and SYDVKM. The CDR3 covers 15 residues. The chain's CDR3 is CASSAGLAAAYEQYF. The CDR3 bases are TGTGCCAGCAGCGCCGGACTAGCGGCCGCCTACGAGCAGTACTTC.

The table lists this clone with a count of one. This chain uses TRBV2 with TRBJ1-5, with a weak D call TRBD1 (6 bases). From germline, CDR1 is SNHLY and CDR2 FYNNEI. This CDR3 contains 16 residues. V was cut by 6 bases and J by 4 bases, with 19 bases left in between. The CDR3 sequence is CASRVGAQGRNQPQHF. The CDR3 nucleotides read TGTGCCAGCAGAGTTGGGGCCCAGGGGAGGAATCAGCCCCAGCATTTT.

The rearrangement uses TRBV9 and TRBJ2-7; D assignment may be TRBD1 or TRBD2 (5 bases each). Germline-derived CDR1 and CDR2 are SGDLS and YYNGEE. There are 14 residues in the CDR3. V shed 3 bases and J shed 2 bases, with 12 bases lying between them. The CDR3 DNA follows: TGTGCCAGCAGCGAAGGGACCCTGACCTACGAGCAGTACTTC. Its translation is CASSEGTLTYEQYF.

This sequence joins TRBV20-1 and TRBJ2-7; D possibly corresponds to TRBD2 (5 bases). The CDR3 has 11 amino acids. V was cut by 5 bases and J by 2 bases, with 7 bases left in between. Germline loops: CDR1 DFQATT, CDR2 SNEGSKA (reference sequence). The CDR3: CSAEGTYEQYF. The CDR3 bases are TGCAGTGCTGAGGGAACCTACGAGCAGTACTTC.

This chain links TRBV5-6 with TRBJ2-3; possibly TRBD1 for D (5 bases). The CDR3 consists of 16 residues. Germline CDR1 and CDR2: SGHDT and YYEEEE. Between the trimmed V and J ends, which lost 1 base and 2 bases, there was a span of 14 bases. The CDR3 reads CASSLNSGAPTDTQYF. DNA for the CDR3: TGTGCCAGCAGCTTGAACTCTGGGGCCCCCACAGATACGCAGTATTTT.

The V and J genes are TRBV27 and TRBJ2-6; D is uncertain. The CDR3 has 14 amino acids. The V gene lost 5 bases and the J gene lost 3 bases, with 8 bases spanning the gap. The germline CDR1 and CDR2 sequences are MNHEY and SMNVEV (reference sequence). CDR3 sequence reads: CASSPLFGANVLTF. CDR3 nucleotides: TGTGCCAGCAGTCCTCTTTTTGGGGCCAACGTCCTGACTTTC. The full variable domain, in which reference TRBV27 and TRBJ2-6 provide the parts outside the CDR3, is EAQVTQNPRYLITVTGKKLTVTCSQNMNHEYMSWYRQDPGLGLRQIYYSMNVEVTDKGDVPEGYKVSRKEKRNFPLILESPSPNQTSLYFCASSPLFGANVLTFGAGSRLTVL.

The genes are TRBV7-2 and TRBJ2-7; D may be TRBD1 or TRBD2 (5 bases each). The V end lost 1 base, the J end lost 0 bases, and 7 bases lay between the germline ends. Germline lookup yields CDR1 SGHTA and CDR2 FQGNSA. The CDR3 has 14 residues. The CDR3 region is CASSLVGGSYEQYF. Here the CDR3 DNA reads TGTGCCAGCAGCTTAGTTGGGGGCTCCTACGAGCAGTACTTC.

V gene TRBV11-2 combines with J gene TRBJ2-7; D gene uncertain. V lost 4 bases and J 3 bases, leaving 10 bases between the germline ends. The length of the CDR3 is 13 residues. Germline V gene data show CDR1 as SGHAT and CDR2 as FQNNGV. The CDR3 region is CASSSSVGYEQYF. The DNA of the CDR3 is TGTGCCAGCAGCTCCAGCGTCGGCTACGAGCAGTACTTC.

V and J are TRBV7-3 and TRBJ2-6, with D tentatively TRBD1 or TRBD2 (5 bases each). Trimming pared 6 bases from V and 2 bases from J, leaving 8 bases between. From germline, CDR1 is SGHTA and CDR2 FQGTGA. The CDR3 has 14 amino acids. CDR3 sequence (DNA): TGTGCCAGCAGTCGAGGGGCTGGGGCCAACGTCCTGACTTTC. It yields the protein CASSRGAGANVLTF.

This clone has a single count. V is TRBV27 and J is TRBJ2-7; 7 nucleotides line up with TRBD1. The ends lost 2 bases at V and 0 bases at J; junction bases unmatched: 1. CDR1 and CDR2 (germline): MNHEY, SMNVEV (reference sequence). This CDR3 region has 14 residues. CDR3 residues: CASSLRGPSYEQYF. The CDR3 nucleotides are TGTGCCAGCAGTTTAAGGGGGCCCTCCTACGAGCAGTACTTC.

A note on this clone: This same CDR3 is encoded by further DNA sequences in the sample. V and J are TRBV5-4 and TRBJ2-7; TRBD2 matches 13 bases. V gave up 4 bases and J gave up 1 base; unmatched junction bases: 2. Germline loops: CDR1 SGHNT, CDR2 YYREEE (reference sequence). The CDR3 contains 15 residues. For the CDR3, the DNA is TGTGCCAGCAGCCCGGGACTAGCGGGATCCTACGAGCAGTACTTC. This encodes CASSPGLAGSYEQYF.

The rearrangement uses TRBV29-1 and TRBJ2-3, with D perhaps matching TRBD1 (5 bases). CDR3 length: 16 amino acids. The germline gives CDR1 SQVTM, CDR2 ANQGSEA. Trimming took 3 bases from V and 1 from J, leaving 17 bases between them. The CDR3 protein is CSVDPPQGGGTDTQYF. The CDR3 nucleotides are TGCAGCGTTGATCCCCCCCAGGGTGGAGGCACAGATACGCAGTATTTT.

The chain is built from TRBV7-8 and TRBJ2-3; 8 bases agree with TRBD2. Germline V gene data show CDR1 as SGHVS and CDR2 as FQNEAQ. V trimming: 2 bases; J trimming: 6 bases; junction bases outside the gene matches: 16. CDR3 length equals 18 residues. The CDR3 reads CASSLRSWLAGDLDTQYF. CDR3 DNA sequence: TGTGCCAGCAGCTTACGGTCTTGGCTAGCGGGTGATTTGGATACGCAGTATTTT.